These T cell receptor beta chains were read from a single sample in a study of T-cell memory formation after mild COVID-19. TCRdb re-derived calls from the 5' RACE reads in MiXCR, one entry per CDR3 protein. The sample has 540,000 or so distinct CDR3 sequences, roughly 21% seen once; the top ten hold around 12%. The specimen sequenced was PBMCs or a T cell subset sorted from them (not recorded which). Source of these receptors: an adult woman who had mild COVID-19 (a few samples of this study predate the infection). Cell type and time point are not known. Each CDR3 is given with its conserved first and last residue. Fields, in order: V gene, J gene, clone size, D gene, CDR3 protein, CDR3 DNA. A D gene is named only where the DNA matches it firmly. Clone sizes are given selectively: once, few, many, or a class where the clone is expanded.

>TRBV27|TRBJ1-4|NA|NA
CASSLAGVGEKLFF
TGTGCCAGCAGTTTGGCGGGGGTCGGGGAAAAACTGTTTTTT
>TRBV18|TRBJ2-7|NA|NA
CASSPLEQEIGEQYF
TGTGCCAGCTCACCACTAGAACAGGAGATAGGTGAGCAGTACTTC
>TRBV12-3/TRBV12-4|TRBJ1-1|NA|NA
CASSFAVRGKAFF
TGTGCCAGCAGTTTTGCAGTGCGGGGAAAAGCTTTCTTT
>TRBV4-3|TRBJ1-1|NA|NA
CASSQDMGGEAFF
TGCGCCAGCAGCCAAGATATGGGGGGCGAAGCTTTCTTT
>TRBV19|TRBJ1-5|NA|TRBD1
CASRGRGLEPQHF
TGTGCCAGTAGAGGAAGGGGGCTTGAGCCCCAGCATTTT
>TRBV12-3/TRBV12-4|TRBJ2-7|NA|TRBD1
CASSLQTPYRTGPTGEQYF
TGTGCCAGCAGTCTACAAACTCCCTACCGGACAGGACCGACGGGCGAGCAGTACTTC
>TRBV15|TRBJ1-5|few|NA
CATSRHDSNQPQHF
TGTGCCACCAGCAGACATGATAGCAATCAGCCCCAGCATTTT
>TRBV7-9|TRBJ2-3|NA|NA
CASSLVMGRTDTQYF
TGTGCCAGCAGCTTAGTTATGGGACGCACAGATACGCAGTATTTT
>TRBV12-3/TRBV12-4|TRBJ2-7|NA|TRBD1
CASSLSAGGKDEQYF
TGTGCCAGCAGTTTGTCGGCAGGGGGAAAGGACGAGCAGTACTTC
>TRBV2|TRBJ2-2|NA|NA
CASSGGNRIGELFF
TGTGCCAGCAGTGGGGGTAACCGAATCGGGGAGCTGTTTTTT
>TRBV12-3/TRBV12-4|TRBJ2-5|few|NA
CASSLSTAGETQYF
TGTGCCAGCAGTCTCTCCACGGCGGGAGAGACCCAGTACTTC
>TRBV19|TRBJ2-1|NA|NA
CASSIRLYNEQFF
TGTGCCAGTAGTATACGACTATACAATGAGCAGTTCTTC
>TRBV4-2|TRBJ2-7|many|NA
CASSQDPTGGVDEQYF
TGTGCCAGCAGCCAAGATCCCACAGGGGGGGTAGACGAGCAGTACTTC
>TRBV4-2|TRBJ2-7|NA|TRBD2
CASSQEGMTSGGYEQYF
TGTGCCAGCAGCCAAGAAGGAATGACTAGCGGGGGGTACGAGCAGTACTTC
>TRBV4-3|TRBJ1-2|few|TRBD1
CASSQARPTNYRDRGNYGYTF
TGCGCCAGCAGCCAAGCAAGACCGACTAATTACCGGGACAGGGGTAACTATGGCTACACCTTC
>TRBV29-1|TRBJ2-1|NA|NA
CSVEGGNEQFF
TGCAGCGTTGAAGGGGGGAATGAGCAGTTCTTC
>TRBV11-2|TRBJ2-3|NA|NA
CASNEGLATDTQYF
TGTGCCAGCAACGAGGGACTTGCCACAGATACGCAGTATTTT